The text below deals with one T cell receptor (beta chain). Its target is unknown. The germline gives CDR1 SQVTM, CDR2 ANQGSEA. This CDR3 has 14 residues. These data are taken from a study of T cells expressing NK-cell markers. At the level of the study: Obtained from sorted CD3+CD56+NKG2C+, CD3+CD56+NKG2C- and CD3+CD56-NKG2C+ T cells were the TCR beta repertoires.

Points from the study as a whole: There were a handful of donors in whom these clonotypes also led the CD3+CD56-NKG2C+ fraction.

Template switching by 5'RACE with UMIs generated the TCR beta cDNA. TCRdb reprocessed the 5' RACE reads, with one entry per CDR3 protein and no DNA. In all, the sample yields roughly 350,000 distinct CDR3 sequences. The specimen sequenced was blood T cells: a sorted CD56 or NKG2C T cell subset, CD4+ or CD8+ T cells, or bulk PBMC T cells (not recorded which). The J gene is TRBJ2-7, the V gene TRBV29-1; TCRdb picks TRBD1, but there is no DNA to check that call. The sequence was collected from a man aged 18 to 69 in good health. The CDR3 sequence is CSVTRQAAPYEQYF.